This T cell receptor beta chain was captured by sequencing in a study of T cell repertoires in cytomegalovirus infection. In the study overall: A matching HLA type, together with CMV infection, was signaled by public TCR beta signatures. Regarding the study as a whole: Adding up the frequency of public TCR beta families identified people who carried CMV plus the relevant HLA. HLA-C-restricted, CMV-specific TCR beta clonotypes were dominant ex vivo.

Each CDR3 protein is one row after TCRdb ran MiXCR on the reads. The profile shows under 200,000 distinct CDR3 sequences, 8% to 10% of them singletons. This clonotype has a count of ten or more. The antigen is not known. Sequenced: PBMCs. This TCR was sampled from a human donor in good health (CMV status not recorded). Some clones in this sample may be carry-over from other donors' samples.

CDR3: CASRNAPGGAVNTEAFF. The CDR3 DNA reads as TGTGCCAGCAGAAACGCCCCCGGGGGCGCAGTTAACACTGAAGCTTTCTTT. The chain has TRBV6-5 and TRBJ1-1; TRBD1 might be the D (6 bases). Germline CDR1 is MNHEY and CDR2 is SVGAGI. The V end lost 6 bases, the J end lost 2 bases, and 22 bases lay between the germline ends. The CDR3 loop spans 17 amino acids.